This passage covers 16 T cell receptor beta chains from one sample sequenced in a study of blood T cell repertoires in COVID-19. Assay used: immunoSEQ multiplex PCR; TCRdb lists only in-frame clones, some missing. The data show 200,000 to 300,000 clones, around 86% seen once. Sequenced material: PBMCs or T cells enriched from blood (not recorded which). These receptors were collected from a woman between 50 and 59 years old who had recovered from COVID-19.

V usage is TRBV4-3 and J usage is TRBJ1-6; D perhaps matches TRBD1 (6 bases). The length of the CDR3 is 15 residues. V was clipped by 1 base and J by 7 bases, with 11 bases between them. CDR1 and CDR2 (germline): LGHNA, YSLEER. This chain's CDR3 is CASSQGDRLNSPLHF. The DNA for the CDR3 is TGCGCCAGCAGCCAAGGAGACAGGCTCAATTCACCCCTCCACTTT.

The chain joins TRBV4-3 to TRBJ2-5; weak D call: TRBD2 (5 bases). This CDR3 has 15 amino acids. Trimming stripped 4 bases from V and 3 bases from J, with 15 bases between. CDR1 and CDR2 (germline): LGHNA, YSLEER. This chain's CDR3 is CASSPSPRTEETQYF. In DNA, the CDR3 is TGCGCCAGCAGCCCGAGCCCGCGGACTGAAGAGACCCAGTACTTC.

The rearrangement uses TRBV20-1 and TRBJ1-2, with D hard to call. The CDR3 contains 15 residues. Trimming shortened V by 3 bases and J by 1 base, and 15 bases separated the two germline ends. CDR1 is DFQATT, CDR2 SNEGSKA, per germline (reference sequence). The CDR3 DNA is TGCAGTGCTAGTCTACCGGGAAACTTTAACTATGGCTACACCTTC. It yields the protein CSASLPGNFNYGYTF.

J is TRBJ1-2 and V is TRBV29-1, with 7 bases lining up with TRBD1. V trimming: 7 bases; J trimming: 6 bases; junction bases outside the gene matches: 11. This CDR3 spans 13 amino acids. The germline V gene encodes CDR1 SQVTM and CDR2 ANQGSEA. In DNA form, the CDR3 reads TGCAGCGCAGGGACAGCTTTAACGAATGGCTACACCTTC. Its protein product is CSAGTALTNGYTF. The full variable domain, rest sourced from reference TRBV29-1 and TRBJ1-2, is SAVISQKPSRDICQRGTSLTIQCQVDSQVTMMFWYRQQPGQSLTLIATANQGSEATYESGFVIDKFPISRPNLTFSTLTVSNMSPEDSSIYLCSAGTALTNGYTFGSGTRLTVV.

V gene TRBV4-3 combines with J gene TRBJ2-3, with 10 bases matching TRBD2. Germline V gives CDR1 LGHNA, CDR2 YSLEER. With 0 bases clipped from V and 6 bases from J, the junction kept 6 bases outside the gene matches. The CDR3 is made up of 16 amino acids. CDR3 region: CASSQEPAGGLDTQYF. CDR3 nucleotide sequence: TGCGCCAGCAGCCAAGAGCCAGCGGGGGGGCTTGATACGCAGTATTTT.

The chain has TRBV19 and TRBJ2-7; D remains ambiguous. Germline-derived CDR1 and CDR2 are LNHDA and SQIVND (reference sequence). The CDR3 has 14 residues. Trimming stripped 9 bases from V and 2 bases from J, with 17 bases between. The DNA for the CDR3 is TGTGCCAGCTCCCGCCGGTGGGCAGCCTACGAGCAGTACTTC. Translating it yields CASSRRWAAYEQYF.

Here the CDR3 DNA reads TGTGCCAGCAGGGGGGGACAGGGTGGCTTCTCTGGAAACACCATATATTTT. This encodes CASRGGQGGFSGNTIYF. This chain links TRBV27 with TRBJ1-3; TRBD1 aligns across 9 bases. The germline V gene has CDR1 MNHEY and CDR2 SMNVEV (reference sequence). The V and J ends lost 6 bases and 0 bases, in that order; junction bases with no gene match: 9. This CDR3 region has 17 residues.

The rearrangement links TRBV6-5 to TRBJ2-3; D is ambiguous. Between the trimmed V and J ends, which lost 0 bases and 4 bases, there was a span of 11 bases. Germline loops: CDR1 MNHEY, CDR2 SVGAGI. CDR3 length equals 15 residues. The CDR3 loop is CASSYSSPGPDTQYF. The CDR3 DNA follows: TGTGCCAGCAGTTACTCAAGTCCGGGTCCAGATACGCAGTATTTT.

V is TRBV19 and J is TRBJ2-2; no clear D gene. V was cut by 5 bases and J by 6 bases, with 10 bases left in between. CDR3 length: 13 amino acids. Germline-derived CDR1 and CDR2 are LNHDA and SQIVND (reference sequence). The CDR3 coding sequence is TGTGCCAGTAGTTTCAGGATTTCCGGGGAGCTGTTTTTT. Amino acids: CASSFRISGELFF. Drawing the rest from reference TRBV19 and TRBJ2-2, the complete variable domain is DGGITQSPKYLFRKEGQNVTLSCEQNLNHDAMYWYRQDPGQGLRLIYYSQIVNDFQKGDIAEGYSVSREKKESFPLTVTSAQKNPTAFYLCASSFRISGELFFGEGSRLTVL.

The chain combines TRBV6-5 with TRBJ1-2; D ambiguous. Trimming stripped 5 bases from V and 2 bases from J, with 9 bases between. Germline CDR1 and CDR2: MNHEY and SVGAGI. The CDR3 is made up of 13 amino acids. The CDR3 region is CASSLDGNYGYTF. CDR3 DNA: TGTGCCAGCAGTCTAGACGGAAACTATGGCTACACCTTC.

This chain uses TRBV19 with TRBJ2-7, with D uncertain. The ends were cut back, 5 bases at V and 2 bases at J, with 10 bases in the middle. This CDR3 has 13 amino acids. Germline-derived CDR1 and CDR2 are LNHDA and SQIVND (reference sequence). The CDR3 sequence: CASSSTPAYEQYF. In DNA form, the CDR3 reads TGTGCCAGTAGTTCAACTCCGGCCTACGAGCAGTACTTC.

CDR3 coding DNA: TGCGCCAGCAGCCAAGATCCGGGGGGGGAGCAGTACTTC. Its protein product is CASSQDPGGEQYF. The chain recombines TRBV4-1 with TRBJ2-7, with 8 nucleotides matching TRBD2. CDR1 and CDR2 from the germline V gene are MGHRA and YSYEKL. V was pared by 0 bases and J by 7 bases, with 2 bases of the junction left unmatched. This CDR3 has 13 amino acids.

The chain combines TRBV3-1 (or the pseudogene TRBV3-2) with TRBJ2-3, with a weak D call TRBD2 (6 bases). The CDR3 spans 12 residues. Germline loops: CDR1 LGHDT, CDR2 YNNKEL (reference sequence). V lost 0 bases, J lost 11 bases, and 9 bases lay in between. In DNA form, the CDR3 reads TGTGCCAGCAGCCAAGAAGGAGGGAGGCAGTATTTT. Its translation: CASSQEGGRQYF.

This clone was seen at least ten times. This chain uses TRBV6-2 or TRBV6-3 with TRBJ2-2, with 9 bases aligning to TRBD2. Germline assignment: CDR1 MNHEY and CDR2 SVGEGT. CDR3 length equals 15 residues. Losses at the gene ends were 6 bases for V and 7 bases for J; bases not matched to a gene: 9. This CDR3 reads CASSRTSEHSGELFF. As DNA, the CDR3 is TGTGCCAGCAGCCGGACTAGCGAACATAGCGGGGAGCTGTTTTTT.

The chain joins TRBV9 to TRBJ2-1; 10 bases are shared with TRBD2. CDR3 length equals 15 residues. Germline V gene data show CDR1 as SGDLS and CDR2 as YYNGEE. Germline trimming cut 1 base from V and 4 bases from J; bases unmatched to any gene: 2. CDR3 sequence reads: CASSVNSGGYNEQFF. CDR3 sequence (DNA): TGTGCCAGCAGCGTAAATAGCGGGGGGTACAATGAGCAGTTCTTC.

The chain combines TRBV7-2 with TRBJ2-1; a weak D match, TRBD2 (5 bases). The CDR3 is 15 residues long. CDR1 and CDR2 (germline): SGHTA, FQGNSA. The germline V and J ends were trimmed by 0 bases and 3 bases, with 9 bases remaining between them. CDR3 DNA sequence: TGTGCCAGCAGCTTAGCATGGGGAGACTACAATGAGCAGTTCTTC. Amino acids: CASSLAWGDYNEQFF.